One and the same sample provided the 21 T cell receptor beta chains below, sequenced in a study of primary melanoma T cells and metastatic recurrence. TCRdb's table, derived via immunoSEQ multiplex PCR, lists solely in-frame clones and lacks some. This sample has several hundred clones; around 73% occur once, and the top ten carry about a sixth. Sequenced: melanoma tumor tissue. These receptors came from a human donor with melanoma.

This chain joins TRBV30 and TRBJ1-2; a weak D match, TRBD1 (5 bases). Per germline, CDR1 GTSNPN and CDR2 SVGIG (reference sequence). There are 13 residues in the CDR3. Trimming left V 2 bases short and J 3 bases short, with 10 bases between. The CDR3 DNA follows: TGTGCCTGGAGTCAGGGCACGGACTATGGCTACACCTTC. Encoded protein: CAWSQGTDYGYTF.

This clone was counted a few times. The chain recombines TRBV6-8 with TRBJ2-5, with unresolved D. Looked up from germline, CDR1 is MNHGY and CDR2 is SAAAGT. V was clipped by 7 bases and J by 1 base, with 10 bases between them. The CDR3 is made up of 13 amino acids. Here the CDR3 DNA reads TGTGCCAGCAAGCTGGGCAGCCAAGAGACCCAGTACTTC. Translation gives CASKLGSQETQYF.

CDR3 DNA sequence: TGTGCCAGCAGCTTGTGGAGGGGAAGCAGTGGCACTGAAGCTTTCTTT. Its protein is CASSLWRGSSGTEAFF. The chain employs TRBV11-3 and TRBJ1-1, with D perhaps TRBD1 (5 bases). This CDR3 is built from 16 residues. V lost 3 bases and J 4 bases, leaving 18 bases between the germline ends. Germline lookup yields CDR1 SGHNT and CDR2 YENEEA.

The CDR3 reads CAWNEAGNTIYF. The CDR3 DNA is TGTGCCTGGAACGAGGCTGGAAACACCATATATTTT. V usage is TRBV30 and J usage is TRBJ1-3, with D unresolved. CDR3 size: 12 residues. Between the trimmed V and J ends, which lost 4 bases and 2 bases, there was a span of 6 bases. Per the germline V gene, CDR1 is GTSNPN and CDR2 is SVGIG (reference sequence).

The rearrangement joins TRBV5-1 to TRBJ1-1; 7 positions match TRBD1. The CDR3 consists of 14 residues. Looked up from germline, CDR1 is SGHRS and CDR2 is YFSETQ. V shed 2 bases, J shed 4 bases, and the junction held 5 bases outside the gene matches. The CDR3 spells CASSLAGGFTEAFF. In DNA form, the CDR3 reads TGCGCCAGCAGCTTAGCAGGGGGTTTCACTGAAGCTTTCTTT.

The chain is built from TRBV30 and TRBJ1-3, with 7 bases lining up with TRBD1. V lost 3 bases, J lost 3 bases, and 5 bases stayed unmatched. CDR1 and CDR2 (germline): GTSNPN, SVGIG (reference sequence). The CDR3 has 14 residues. CDR3 bases: TGTGCCTGGAGCGTTGGACAGGATGGAAACACCATATATTTT. Encoded protein: CAWSVGQDGNTIYF. The full variable domain, rest sourced from reference TRBV30 and TRBJ1-3, is SQTIHQWPATLVQPVGSPLSLECTVEGTSNPNLYWYRQAAGRGLQLLFYSVGIGQISSEVPQNLSASRPQDRQFILSSKKLLLSDSGFYLCAWSVGQDGNTIYFGEGSWLTVV.

This clone was picked up a small number of times. The chain is built from TRBV12-1 and TRBJ1-3; the listed D gene, TRBD1, was not tested against the DNA. TRBV12-1 is a known pseudogene. The CDR3 is made up of 18 amino acids. The CDR3 nucleotides are TGTGCCAGCACTAACCGCATCTCAATCGACAGCTCTGGAAACACCATATATTTT. Its translation is CASTNRISIDSSGNTIYF.

The rearrangement links TRBV5-1 to TRBJ1-1, with TRBD1 as a possible D gene (5 bases). This CDR3 is 16 amino acids long. Trimming pared 3 bases from V and 0 bases from J, leaving 15 bases between. The germline CDR1 and CDR2 sequences are SGHRS and YFSETQ. The CDR3 protein is CASSYKSTAMNTEAFF. The CDR3 DNA follows: TGCGCCAGCAGCTATAAATCGACAGCCATGAACACTGAAGCTTTCTTT.

This clone has more than one count but fewer than ten. The chain employs TRBV11-3 and TRBJ1-3; the D is unclear. The CDR3 totals 15 residues. Trimming pared 1 base from V and 0 bases from J, leaving 7 bases between. Germline V lookup: CDR1 SGHNT, CDR2 YENEEA. The CDR3 protein is CASSLGRGSGNTIYF. As DNA, the CDR3 is TGTGCCAGCAGCTTAGGCAGAGGCTCTGGAAACACCATATATTTT.

J is TRBJ2-5 and V is TRBV19; 8 bases match TRBD2. CDR3 length: 15 residues. Germline CDR1 LNHDA, CDR2 SQIVND (reference sequence). With 3 bases clipped from V and 4 bases from J, the junction kept 7 bases outside the gene matches. In nucleotides, the CDR3 is TGTGCCAGTAGTATGGAGCGGGGGCCTCGAGAGACCCAGTACTTC. Protein: CASSMERGPRETQYF.

The chain's CDR3 is CASTSRGRATDTQYF. CDR3 bases: TGTGCCAGCACCTCTAGGGGCCGGGCCACAGATACGCAGTATTTT. This chain links TRBV28 with TRBJ2-3, with D possibly being TRBD1 (5 bases). V was shortened by 7 bases and J by 2 bases, with 16 bases between the two germline ends. This CDR3 is built from 15 residues. Germline CDR1 and CDR2: MDHEN and SYDVKM.

The count of this clone is one. This sequence joins TRBV5-1 and TRBJ2-1; 7 bases are a match to TRBD2. From germline, CDR1 is SGHRS and CDR2 YFSETQ. V shed 0 bases and J 4 bases; nucleotides not matched to a gene: 1. The CDR3 runs 14 residues. The CDR3 region has the DNA TGCGCCAGCAGCTTGGGGGGAGGGTACAATGAGCAGTTCTTC. Protein product: CASSLGGGYNEQFF. The full variable domain, in which reference TRBV5-1 and TRBJ2-1 provide the parts outside the CDR3, is KAGVTQTPRYLIKTRGQQVTLSCSPISGHRSVSWYQQTPGQGLQFLFEYFSETQRNKGNFPGRFSGRQFSNSRSEMNVSTLELGDSALYLCASSLGGGYNEQFFGPGTRLTVL.

This chain connects TRBV29-1 to TRBJ2-6; 8 nucleotides line up with TRBD2. This CDR3 comprises 15 residues. After removal of 8 bases from V and 0 bases from J, the junction contained 6 bases not matched to a gene. Germline V lookup: CDR1 SQVTM, CDR2 ANQGSEA. The CDR3 reads CSILSGGSGANVLTF. Written as DNA, the CDR3 is TGCAGCATACTCAGCGGGGGCTCTGGGGCCAACGTCCTGACTTTC.

Of note for this clone: A read error may account for a junction end that differs from germline. The V and J genes are TRBV28 and TRBJ2-7, with 11 bases identical to TRBD2. CDR1 is MDHEN, CDR2 SYDVKM, per germline. The CDR3 is made up of 15 amino acids. The CDR3 loop is CASSLLAGGSYKQYF. The CDR3 DNA reads as TGTGCCAGCAGTTTACTAGCGGGGGGCTCCTACAAGCAATACTTC. Variable domain in full (rest from reference TRBV28 and TRBJ2-7): DVKVTQSSRYLVKRTGEKVFLECVQDMDHENMFWYRQDPGLGLRLIYFSYDVKMKEKGDIPEGYSVSREKKERFSLILESASTNQTSMYLCASSLLAGGSYKQYFGPGTRLTVT.

This chain links TRBV15 with TRBJ2-7; D is tentatively TRBD1 or TRBD2 (5 bases each). The CDR3 contains 15 residues. Germline CDR1 reads LNHNV; CDR2 reads YYDKDF (reference sequence). V lost 1 base and J lost 2, with 12 bases in between. The CDR3 here is CATSRGGGEPYEQYF. The CDR3 bases are TGTGCCACCAGCAGAGGTGGGGGAGAGCCCTACGAGCAGTACTTC.

V is TRBV7-1 and J is TRBJ2-3; 11 positions agree with TRBD2. TRBV7-1 is sorted into the ORF group, with uncertain function. With V trimmed by 4 bases and J by 6 bases, 6 bases remained unmatched. The CDR3 covers 15 residues. The CDR3 is CASSLVLAGADTQYF. The CDR3 coding sequence is TGTGCCAGCAGCTTAGTACTAGCGGGAGCGGATACGCAGTATTTT.

The rearrangement uses TRBV14 and TRBJ2-1; perhaps D is TRBD1 or TRBD2 (5 bases each). Germline V gene sequence: CDR1 SGHDN, CDR2 FVKESK. Trimming removed 3 bases from V and 0 bases from J, with 9 bases in between. The CDR3 runs to 15 residues. The CDR3 nucleotides are TGTGCCAGCAGCCAGGGGGTCAACTCCTACAATGAGCAGTTCTTC. It is translated as CASSQGVNSYNEQFF.

The V gene is TRBV11-3, the J gene TRBJ2-1; D unclear. This CDR3 contains 16 residues. Germline V lookup: CDR1 SGHNT, CDR2 YENEEA. The V and J ends lost 5 bases and 0 bases respectively, with 14 bases between them. CDR3 region: CASSTPRTRSYNEQFF. CDR3 coding DNA: TGTGCCAGCAGCACCCCGAGGACCCGCTCCTACAATGAGCAGTTCTTC.

This sequence joins TRBV19 and TRBJ2-4; 7 bases are shared with TRBD2. Germline assignment: CDR1 LNHDA and CDR2 SQIVND (reference sequence). V was pared by 3 bases and J by 6 bases, with 8 bases of the junction left unmatched. The CDR3 has 15 residues. CDR3 coding DNA: TGTGCCAGTAGTATGTGGGCGGGAGCTGGAAACATTCAGTACTTC. Encoded protein: CASSMWAGAGNIQYF.

The chain carries TRBV11-3 and TRBJ2-3; D not certain. The CDR3 runs to 15 residues. CDR1 and CDR2 from the germline V gene are SGHNT and YENEEA. Trimming removed 5 bases at V and 4 bases at J, with 16 bases between. For the CDR3, the DNA is TGTGCCAGCAGCCGTTGGAAGCGACGGGCAGATACGCAGTATTTT. Translation gives CASSRWKRRADTQYF.

This clone was seen only a few times. The chain combines TRBV6-8 with TRBJ2-7; 8 nucleotides match TRBD2. The CDR3 has 13 residues. Trimming removed 4 bases from V and 2 bases from J; junction bases left unmatched: 1. Germline V lookup: CDR1 MNHGY, CDR2 SAAAGT. Here the CDR3 DNA reads TGTGCCAGCAGTTTTAGCGGGACCTACGAGCAGTACTTC. Translating it yields CASSFSGTYEQYF.